This T cell receptor (beta chain) was captured by sequencing in a study of cytomegalovirus exposure and HLA in healthy donors. This clone was seen just once. Trimming took 1 base from V and 0 from J, leaving 7 bases between them. The CDR3 is 15 amino acids. In germline, CDR1 is LGHNA, CDR2 YSLEER. PCR was performed using 60 Vbeta and 13 Jbeta primers. Measured with immunoSEQ multiplex PCR; TCRdb has only the in-frame clones, and not every one. The sample holds approximately 190,000 clones, over 70% seen once. The sequenced sample consisted of PBMCs. The TCR originated in a middle-aged man in good health and CMV-seronegative. This rearrangement joins TRBV4-3 to TRBJ2-1; TRBD1 might be the D (5 bases). The CDR3 here is CASSQGQGSYNEQFF. CDR3 in DNA: TGCGCCAGCAGCCAAGGGCAGGGCTCCTACAATGAGCAGTTCTTC.